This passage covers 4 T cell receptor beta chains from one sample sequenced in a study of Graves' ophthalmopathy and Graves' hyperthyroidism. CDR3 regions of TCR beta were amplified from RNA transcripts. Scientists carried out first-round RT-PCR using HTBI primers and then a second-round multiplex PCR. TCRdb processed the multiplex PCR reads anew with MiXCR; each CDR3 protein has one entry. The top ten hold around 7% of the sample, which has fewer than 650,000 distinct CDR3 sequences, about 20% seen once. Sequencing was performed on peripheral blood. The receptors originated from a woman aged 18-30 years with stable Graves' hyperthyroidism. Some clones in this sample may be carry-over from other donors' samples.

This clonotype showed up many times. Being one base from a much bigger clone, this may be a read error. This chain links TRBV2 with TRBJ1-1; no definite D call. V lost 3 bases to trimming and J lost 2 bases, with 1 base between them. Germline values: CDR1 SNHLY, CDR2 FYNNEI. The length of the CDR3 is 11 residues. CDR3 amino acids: CASSDNTEAFF. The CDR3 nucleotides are TGTGCCAGCAGTGACAACACTGAAGCTTTCTTT. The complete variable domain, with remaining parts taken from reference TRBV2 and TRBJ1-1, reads EPEVTQTPSHQVTQMGQEVILRCVPISNHLYFYWYRQILGQKVEFLVSFYNNEISEKSEIFDDQFSVERPDGSNFTLKIRSTKLEDSAMYFCASSDNTEAFFGQGTRLTVV.

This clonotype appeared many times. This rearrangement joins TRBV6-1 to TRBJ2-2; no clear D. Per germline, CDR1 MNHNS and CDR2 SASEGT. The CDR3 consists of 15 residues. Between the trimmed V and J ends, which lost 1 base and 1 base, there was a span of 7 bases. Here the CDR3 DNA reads TGTGCCAGCAGTGAAGGGACGCAGAACACCGGGGAGCTGTTTTTT. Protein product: CASSEGTQNTGELFF.

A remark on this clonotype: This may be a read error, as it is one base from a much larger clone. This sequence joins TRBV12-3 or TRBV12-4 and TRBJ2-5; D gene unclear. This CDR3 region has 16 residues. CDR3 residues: CASNHIPGGFAETQHF. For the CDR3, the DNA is TGTGCCAGCAACCACATCCCCGGTGGCTTTGCGGAGACCCAGCACTTC.

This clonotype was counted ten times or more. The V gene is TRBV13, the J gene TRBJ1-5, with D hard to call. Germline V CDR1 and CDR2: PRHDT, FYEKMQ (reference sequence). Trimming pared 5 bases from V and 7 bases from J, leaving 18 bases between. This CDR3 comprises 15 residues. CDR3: CASSQFGGQSQPQHF. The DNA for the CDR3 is TGTGCCAGCAGCCAATTCGGTGGGCAGTCGCAGCCCCAGCATTTT.